This T cell receptor (beta chain) was captured by sequencing in a study of T cells in Graves' hyperthyroidism and ophthalmopathy. Study at large: At initial diagnosis, before any treatment had begun, peripheral blood was obtained.

The junction had 5 bases not matched to a gene; V was cut back by 3 bases and J by 5 bases. The CDR3 loop spans 14 amino acids. CDR1 and CDR2 from the germline V gene are SGHRS and YFSETQ. The CDR3 regions of TCR beta were amplified from RNA transcripts. The TCR CDR3 was amplified in a first-round RT-PCR using the HTBI primer set. MiXCR was run by TCRdb on the multiplex PCR reads, yielding one entry per CDR3 protein. The table has 490,000 or so distinct CDR3 sequences, 15% to 20% seen once. Source material for PBMCs was over 7.5 ml fresh peripheral blood. The sequence came from a man between 35 and 55 years old with Graves' ophthalmopathy. V usage is TRBV5-1 and J usage is TRBJ2-7; 10 nucleotides align to TRBD1. The sample consisted of blood. CDR3 sequence reads: CASSSGTGDHEQYF. Here the CDR3 DNA reads TGCGCCAGCAGCTCCGGGACAGGGGACCACGAGCAGTACTTC.